The present T cell receptor beta chain was sequenced within a study of blood T cell repertoires in COVID-19. Method: immunoSEQ multiplex PCR; TCRdb's copy keeps in-frame clones and lacks some. This sample has about 55,000 clones, with about nine tenths found just once. Germline V gene data show CDR1 as SGHVS and CDR2 as FQNEAQ. The CDR3 covers 16 residues. Trimming shortened V by 0 bases and J by 1 base, and 12 bases separated the two germline ends. V and J are TRBV7-8 and TRBJ1-1, with unresolved D. The clonotype was recovered from a man aged 80 or over with acute or convalescent COVID-19. Sequencing used peripheral blood. The CDR3 protein is CASSLAQFQKNTEAFF. Here the CDR3 DNA reads TGTGCCAGCAGCTTAGCGCAGTTTCAGAAGAACACTGAAGCTTTCTTT.